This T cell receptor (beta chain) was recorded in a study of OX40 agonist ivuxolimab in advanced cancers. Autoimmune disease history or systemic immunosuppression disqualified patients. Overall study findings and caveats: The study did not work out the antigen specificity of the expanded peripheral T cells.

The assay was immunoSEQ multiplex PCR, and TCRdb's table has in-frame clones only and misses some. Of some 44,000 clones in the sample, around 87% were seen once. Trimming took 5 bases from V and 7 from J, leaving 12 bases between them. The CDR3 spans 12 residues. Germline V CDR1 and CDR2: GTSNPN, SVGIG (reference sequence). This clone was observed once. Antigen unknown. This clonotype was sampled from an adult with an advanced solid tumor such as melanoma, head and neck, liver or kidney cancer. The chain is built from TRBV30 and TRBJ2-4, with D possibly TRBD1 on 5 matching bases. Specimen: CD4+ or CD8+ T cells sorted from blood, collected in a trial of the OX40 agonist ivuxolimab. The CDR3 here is CAWASRGNIQYF. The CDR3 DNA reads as TGTGCCTGGGCCTCTAGGGGCAACATTCAGTACTTC. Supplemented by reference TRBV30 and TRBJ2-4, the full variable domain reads SQTIHQWPATLVQPVGSPLSLECTVEGTSNPNLYWYRQAAGRGLQLLFYSVGIGQISSEVPQNLSASRPQDRQFILSSKKLLLSDSGFYLCAWASRGNIQYFGAGTRLSVL.